The 10 T cell receptor beta chains given below trace back to one sample, sequenced in a study of CD8 T cells in Susac syndrome (dated by TCRdb to 2018 to 2020). The library was built by means of the immunoSEQ multiplex PCR assay. RNA was extracted using the RNeasy kit, and about 0.5 to 1 ug of the RNA was reverse transcribed with random hexamers. TCRdb reprocessed the public reads (quality trimming at Q25 with fastp, clone calling with MiXCR) and kept in-frame beta chains. Every CDR3 protein is listed once, alongside the most common genes and DNA of its rows. The sample table holds nearly 200,000 distinct CDR3 sequences, of which roughly 96% were seen once. Of the sample, 0.093% falls within the top ten clones. Sequencing was performed on CD4+ T cells from PBMCs. The receptors originated from a human donor with multiple sclerosis.

The chain carries TRBV7-6 and TRBJ1-1, with D possibly being TRBD1 (5 bases). Germline CDR1 is SGHVS and CDR2 is FNYEAQ. With 1 base removed from V and 5 bases from J, the gap between germline ends came to 17 bases. This CDR3 has 16 residues. The CDR3 nucleotides are TGTGCCAGCAGCTTAGTTACCCATTCCGGGGGTACTGAAGCTTTCTTT. Translation: CASSLVTHSGGTEAFF.

The rearrangement uses TRBV27 and TRBJ1-1; maybe TRBD1 (5 bases). V lost 8 bases to trimming and J lost 1 base, with 14 bases between them. The CDR3 sequence is 14 residues long. Germline loops: CDR1 MNHEY, CDR2 SMNVEV (reference sequence). The CDR3 nucleotides are TGTGCCAGCTTACGGTCAGGGTGGAACACTGAAGCTTTCTTT. Translating gives CASLRSGWNTEAFF.

The chain has TRBV29-1 and TRBJ1-2; D gene ambiguous. Germline V lookup: CDR1 SQVTM, CDR2 ANQGSEA. The CDR3 runs to 12 residues. Trimming left V 8 bases short and J 0 bases short, with 10 bases between. The CDR3 is CSRQATNYGYTF. The CDR3 nucleotides are TGCAGCCGTCAGGCAACTAACTATGGCTACACCTTC.

V is TRBV10-3 and J is TRBJ1-1; D unclear. The CDR3 is 13 amino acids. V lost 4 bases and J lost 1, with 7 bases in between. Per germline, CDR1 ENHRY and CDR2 SYGVKD. The CDR3 sequence is CAISVLGNTEAFF. The CDR3 DNA follows: TGTGCCATCAGTGTTTTGGGGAACACTGAAGCTTTCTTT.

The rearrangement uses TRBV29-1 and TRBJ1-1; D gene uncertain. Trimming took off 4 bases at V and 0 bases at J, with 3 bases between the two ends. This CDR3 spans 11 amino acids. CDR1 is SQVTM and CDR2 is ANQGSEA in the germline V gene. The CDR3 protein is CSVGLNTEAFF. The CDR3 DNA reads as TGCAGCGTTGGTCTGAACACTGAAGCTTTCTTT.

The rearrangement links TRBV27 to TRBJ2-5; 8 positions agree with TRBD1. V was pared by 7 bases and J by 3 bases, with 16 bases of the junction left unmatched. The CDR3 consists of 17 residues. Germline CDR1 reads MNHEY; CDR2 reads SMNVEV (reference sequence). This CDR3 reads CASKGEWRSGGEETQYF. The DNA of the CDR3 is TGTGCCAGCAAGGGCGAGTGGAGGTCAGGGGGCGAAGAGACCCAGTACTTC.

The rearrangement uses TRBV24-1 and TRBJ2-1; D unclear. This CDR3 region has 12 residues. The V end was cut by 9 bases, the J end by 10 bases, with 15 bases between. Germline loops: CDR1 KGHDR, CDR2 SFDVKD. The DNA of the CDR3 is TGTGCCACCTCGAGCCCTCATCACGAGCAGTTCTTC. This gives the protein CATSSPHHEQFF.

The chain uses TRBV30 and TRBJ2-7, with 9 bases fitting TRBD1. Germline loops: CDR1 GTSNPN, CDR2 SVGIG (reference sequence). The CDR3 loop spans 14 amino acids. The J segment lost 6 bases and the V segment lost 6 bases, leaving 12 bases of the junction unmatched. CDR3 in DNA: TGTGCCTGCAACACCGGGACAGGGAGTATCGAGCAGTACTTC. Its protein is CACNTGTGSIEQYF. Combining the CDR3 with reference TRBV30 and TRBJ2-7 gives the whole variable domain SQTIHQWPATLVQPVGSPLSLECTVEGTSNPNLYWYRQAAGRGLQLLFYSVGIGQISSEVPQNLSASRPQDRQFILSSKKLLLSDSGFYLCACNTGTGSIEQYFGPGTRLTVT.

This sequence joins TRBV15 and TRBJ2-7, with 12 bases aligning to TRBD2. CDR3 length equals 13 residues. Germline lookup yields CDR1 LNHNV and CDR2 YYDKDF (reference sequence). The V segment lost 9 bases and the J segment 2 bases; nucleotides outside the gene matches: 2. CDR3 coding DNA: TGTGCCACAAGACTAGCGGGGGCCTACGAGCAGTACTTC. Amino acid sequence: CATRLAGAYEQYF.

Regarding this clonotype: The DNA is left out, because the CDR3 cannot be placed on it with certainty; the CDR3 is given as TCRdb lists it. This chain connects TRBV6-5 to TRBJ2-7. Termini included, the CDR3 measures 15 amino acids. In germline, CDR1 is MNHEY, CDR2 SVGAGI. The CDR3: CASSSVRGNSYEQYF.